Following are 24 T cell receptor beta chains from one sample sequenced in a study of OX40 agonist ivuxolimab in advanced cancers. Using immunoSEQ multiplex PCR, the repertoire was profiled, and TCRdb retains in-frame clones only, with some absent. The top ten clones hold 0.7% to 0.8% of a sample with about 54,000 clones, 80% to 90% of them seen once. The specimen comprised CD4+ or CD8+ T cells sorted from blood, sampled in a trial of the OX40 agonist ivuxolimab. The receptors here all came from an adult with an advanced solid tumor such as melanoma, head and neck, liver or kidney cancer.

The chain combines TRBV20-1 with TRBJ2-4; unclear D gene. The CDR3 has 11 residues. The germline V gene has CDR1 DFQATT and CDR2 SNEGSKA (reference sequence). Trimming cost V 3 bases and J 9 bases, with 9 bases left between them. The CDR3 DNA sequence: TGCAGTGCTAGGGATAAGGGCATTCAGTACTTC. It is translated as CSARDKGIQYF.

This clone showed up just a few times. This chain links TRBV19 with TRBJ2-2; perhaps TRBD2 as D (7 bases). The CDR3 totals 14 residues. The V and J ends lost 1 base and 6 bases respectively, with 9 bases between them. Germline V gene data show CDR1 as LNHDA and CDR2 as SQIVND (reference sequence). CDR3 loop: CASSIGGGAGELFF. CDR3 bases: TGTGCCAGTAGTATAGGAGGGGGGGCCGGGGAGCTGTTTTTT.

V gene TRBV7-6 combines with J gene TRBJ2-2; 12 bases map to TRBD2. With 0 bases clipped from V and 1 base from J, the junction kept 3 bases outside the gene matches. The germline V gene encodes CDR1 SGHVS and CDR2 FNYEAQ. CDR3 length: 18 residues. CDR3 residues: CASSLALAGGLNTGELFF. CDR3 nucleotide sequence: TGTGCCAGCAGCTTAGCCCTAGCGGGGGGGCTGAACACCGGGGAGCTGTTTTTT. The whole variable domain, remainder taken from reference TRBV7-6 and TRBJ2-2, is GAGVSQSPRYKVTKRGQDVALRCDPISGHVSLYWYRQALGQGPEFLTYFNYEAQQDKSGLPNDRFSAERPEGSISTLTIQRTEQRDSAMYRCASSLALAGGLNTGELFFGEGSRLTVL.

This chain uses TRBV5-4 with TRBJ1-2, with 7 bases aligning to TRBD1. Germline CDR1 reads SGHNT; CDR2 reads YYREEE (reference sequence). CDR3 length equals 15 residues. The J segment lost 4 bases and the V segment lost 4 bases, leaving 10 bases of the junction unmatched. CDR3 DNA sequence: TGTGCCAGCAGCCCCCGGACAGGAGGGCTCTATGGCTACACCTTC. Protein product: CASSPRTGGLYGYTF.

This clone appeared once. This CDR3 is CASSLSTGGIGETQYF. Written as DNA, the CDR3 is TGTGCCAGCAGCTTATCAACAGGGGGGATAGGGGAGACCCAGTACTTC. This chain uses TRBV11-3 with TRBJ2-5; 8 nucleotides line up with TRBD1. Per germline, CDR1 SGHNT and CDR2 YENEEA. Trimming took 2 bases from V and 5 from J; bases not matched to a gene: 10. CDR3 length: 16 amino acids.

The V gene is TRBV2, the J gene TRBJ2-1, with 9 bases that match TRBD2. Trimming cost V 6 bases and J 7 bases; bases outside gene matches: 13. CDR1 SNHLY and CDR2 FYNNEI come from the germline V gene. This CDR3 contains 16 residues. The CDR3 loop reads CASSLFLTSGKNEQFF. Here the CDR3 DNA reads TGTGCCAGCAGCCTTTTTTTGACTAGCGGTAAGAATGAGCAGTTCTTC. Looking up the rest from reference TRBV2 and TRBJ2-1 gives the full variable domain: EPEVTQTPSHQVTQMGQEVILRCVPISNHLYFYWYRQILGQKVEFLVSFYNNEISEKSEIFDDQFSVERPDGSNFTLKIRSTKLEDSAMYFCASSLFLTSGKNEQFFGPGTRLTVL.

This chain uses TRBV7-2 with TRBJ2-5, with D unresolved. CDR1 is SGHTA, CDR2 FQGNSA, per germline. There are 15 residues in the CDR3. V gave up 0 bases and J gave up 2 bases, with 10 bases separating them. The CDR3 loop is CASSLALGRQETQYF. The CDR3 bases are TGTGCCAGCAGCTTAGCGCTAGGACGTCAAGAGACCCAGTACTTC.

V is TRBV2 and J is TRBJ2-2, with D perhaps TRBD2 (6 bases). Germline lookup yields CDR1 SNHLY and CDR2 FYNNEI. V was clipped by 4 bases and J by 4 bases, with 10 bases between them. The CDR3 is made up of 14 amino acids. CDR3 region: CASSVYSGTGELFF. In nucleotides, the CDR3 is TGTGCCAGCAGTGTTTATAGCGGCACCGGGGAGCTGTTTTTT.

The chain combines TRBV5-1 with TRBJ2-7, with 9 positions matching TRBD1. The length of the CDR3 is 15 residues. V shed 4 bases and J 4 bases; nucleotides not matched to a gene: 9. Looked up from germline, CDR1 is SGHRS and CDR2 is YFSETQ. The DNA of the CDR3 is TGCGCCAGCAGCCCTGGGACAGGGTATACATACGAGCAGTACTTC. It translates to CASSPGTGYTYEQYF.

The J gene is TRBJ1-1, the V gene TRBV6-4; 8 bases fit TRBD1. Trimming cost V 4 bases and J 8 bases; bases outside gene matches: 15. Germline lookup yields CDR1 MRHNA and CDR2 SNTAGT. The CDR3 has 16 amino acids. The CDR3 DNA is TGTGCCAGCAGTGCTAGAACCGGGACAGGTCGGGGGGAAGCTTTCTTT. Translating it yields CASSARTGTGRGEAFF.

The rearrangement links TRBV7-3 to TRBJ2-4; the D gene is possibly TRBD2 (6 bases). The ends were cut back, 2 bases at V and 8 bases at J, with 10 bases in the middle. This CDR3 has 13 amino acids. CDR1 and CDR2 from the germline V gene are SGHTA and FQGTGA. DNA for the CDR3: TGTGCCAGCAGCTTATCGCGGAGGGACATTCAGTACTTC. This codes for CASSLSRRDIQYF. Together with reference TRBV7-3 and TRBJ2-4, the CDR3 gives the full variable domain: GAGVSQTPSNKVTEKGKYVELRCDPISGHTALYWYRQSLGQGPEFLIYFQGTGAADDSGLPNDRFFAVRPEGSVSTLKIQRTERGDSAVYLCASSLSRRDIQYFGAGTRLSVL.

V usage is TRBV27 and J usage is TRBJ2-2, with D possibly being TRBD1 (6 bases). There are 14 residues in the CDR3. Germline V gene data show CDR1 as MNHEY and CDR2 as SMNVEV (reference sequence). V lost 6 bases and J lost 4, with 12 bases in between. The CDR3 is CASSAQGATGELFF. DNA for the CDR3: TGTGCCAGCAGCGCACAGGGAGCCACCGGGGAGCTGTTTTTT.

This clone was counted once. This rearrangement joins TRBV7-8 to TRBJ1-5; maybe TRBD1 (6 bases). Trimming took 5 bases from V and 0 from J, leaving 11 bases between them. Germline CDR1 SGHVS, CDR2 FQNEAQ. This CDR3 is built from 15 residues. CDR3 protein: CASSVQGNSNQPQHF. DNA for the CDR3: TGTGCCAGCAGCGTCCAGGGGAATAGCAATCAGCCCCAGCATTTT. The full variable domain, rest sourced from reference TRBV7-8 and TRBJ1-5, is GAGVSQSPRYKVAKRGQDVALRCDPISGHVSLFWYQQALGQGPEFLTYFQNEAQLDKSGLPSDRFFAERPEGSVSTLKIQRTQQEDSAVYLCASSVQGNSNQPQHFGDGTRLSIL.

This chain connects TRBV11-2 to TRBJ2-7, with unresolved D. The CDR3 contains 15 residues. The germline gives CDR1 SGHAT, CDR2 FQNNGV. Trimming shortened V by 2 bases and J by 0 bases, and 11 bases separated the two germline ends. The DNA of the CDR3 is TGTGCCAGCAGCTTAAGGTTCAGCAGCTCCTACGAGCAGTACTTC. Its protein is CASSLRFSSSYEQYF.

This clone has a single count. V and J are TRBV11-3 and TRBJ2-3; D unresolved. Per the germline V gene, CDR1 is SGHNT and CDR2 is YENEEA. This CDR3 is 14 amino acids long. The V gene lost 1 base and the J gene lost 0 bases, with 5 bases spanning the gap. The CDR3 sequence: CASSLAASTDTQYF. As DNA, the CDR3 is TGTGCCAGCAGCTTAGCGGCTAGCACAGATACGCAGTATTTT.

V usage is TRBV6-6 and J usage is TRBJ1-2; 8 positions agree with TRBD1. CDR1 is MNHNY and CDR2 is SVGAGI in the germline V gene (reference sequence). This CDR3 region has 16 residues. With V trimmed by 5 bases and J by 4 bases, 12 bases remained unmatched. The CDR3 reads CASSHGGGQAIYGYTF. The CDR3 DNA is TGTGCCAGCAGTCACGGTGGGGGACAGGCCATCTATGGCTACACCTTC.

The chain uses TRBV7-2 and TRBJ2-5; D not certain. Trimming took off 5 bases at V and 4 bases at J, with 14 bases between the two ends. The length of the CDR3 is 14 residues. Per germline, CDR1 SGHTA and CDR2 FQGNSA. CDR3 sequence reads: CASSGIPGIETQYF. The CDR3 DNA is TGTGCCAGCAGCGGAATCCCTGGCATAGAGACCCAGTACTTC.

The chain uses TRBV27 and TRBJ2-5, with 7 positions matching TRBD2. The CDR3 contains 15 residues. Germline V CDR1 and CDR2: MNHEY, SMNVEV (reference sequence). The ends lost 2 bases at V and 1 base at J; junction bases unmatched: 4. The CDR3 loop reads CASSLGGGSQETQYF. CDR3 DNA sequence: TGTGCCAGCAGTTTAGGCGGGGGAAGCCAAGAGACCCAGTACTTC.

This clone was observed a single time. The chain links TRBV13 to TRBJ2-6; D is unclear. The germline gives CDR1 PRHDT, CDR2 FYEKMQ (reference sequence). This CDR3 comprises 12 residues. With 2 bases removed from V and 6 bases from J, the gap between germline ends came to 2 bases. The CDR3 DNA follows: TGTGCCAGCAGCTTATCGGCCAACGTCCTGACTTTC. Translation gives CASSLSANVLTF.

The V call is TRBV11-3, the J call TRBJ2-5; no firm D call. Germline V CDR1 and CDR2: SGHNT, YENEEA. The V end lost 0 bases, the J end lost 5 bases, and 13 bases lay between the germline ends. The CDR3 covers 15 residues. CDR3 region: CASSLETSIRETQYF. The CDR3 DNA reads as TGTGCCAGCAGCTTAGAAACATCCATCAGGGAGACCCAGTACTTC.

The chain uses TRBV19 and TRBJ2-7; TRBD1 agrees at 7 bases. The CDR3 is 15 amino acids. Germline V gene lookup returns CDR1 LNHDA and CDR2 SQIVND (reference sequence). J gave up 5 bases and V 4 bases, and 11 bases lay outside the gene matches. The CDR3 DNA sequence: TGTGCCAGTAGTAGACAGGGTCGGTCTGGCGACGAGCAGTACTTC. Its translation is CASSRQGRSGDEQYF. Full variable domain (remainder filled in from reference TRBV19 and TRBJ2-7): DGGITQSPKYLFRKEGQNVTLSCEQNLNHDAMYWYRQDPGQGLRLIYYSQIVNDFQKGDIAEGYSVSREKKESFPLTVTSAQKNPTAFYLCASSRQGRSGDEQYFGPGTRLTVT.

The chain combines TRBV7-8 with TRBJ2-5, with D possibly being TRBD1 (5 bases). The CDR3 has 13 residues. Trimming cost V 4 bases and J 2 bases, with 8 bases left between them. Germline CDR1 is SGHVS and CDR2 is FQNEAQ. The CDR3: CASSSDRQETQYF. The CDR3 DNA follows: TGTGCCAGCAGCTCTGACAGACAAGAGACCCAGTACTTC.

Here the CDR3 reads CASSQPVKRVEQYF. DNA of the CDR3: TGTGCCAGCAGTCAACCCGTAAAGCGGGTCGAGCAGTACTTC. The chain links TRBV28 to TRBJ2-7; TRBD2 might be the D (6 bases). V gave up 5 bases and J gave up 6 bases, with 17 bases separating them. CDR1 MDHEN and CDR2 SYDVKM come from the germline V gene. The length of the CDR3 is 14 residues.

In this sample, this clone turned up once. J is TRBJ2-4 and V is TRBV5-1, with TRBD2 identical over 13 bases. The length of the CDR3 is 18 residues. CDR1 is SGHRS and CDR2 is YFSETQ in the germline V gene. Trimming removed 4 bases from V and 0 bases from J; junction bases left unmatched: 7. The CDR3, as DNA: TGCGCCAGCAGCCCACTAGCGGGGGGGCCGGAAGCCAAAAACATTCAGTACTTC. Its translation: CASSPLAGGPEAKNIQYF.